The present T cell receptor beta chain was sequenced within a study of regulatory T cells in long-lasting Graves disease. This clonotype appeared many times. Relying on iRepertoire HTBI primers and Arm-PCR of CDR3 regions, the team built TCR beta libraries. Each CDR3 protein is one row after TCRdb ran MiXCR on the multiplex PCR reads. Of 350,000 to 500,000 distinct CDR3 sequences in the sample, 12% to 15% were seen once. Trimming removed 0 bases at V and 2 bases at J, with 13 bases between. Germline CDR1 and CDR2: SGHRS and YFSETQ. This CDR3 spans 16 amino acids. Described time point: newly diagnosed GD, antithyroid drugs for less than 3 months. PBMC RNA served as the TCR library source. These records were also assigned to another study, of T cells in Graves' hyperthyroidism and ophthalmopathy.

This receptor was identified in a woman between 45 and 60 years old with Graves disease. The sequencing used peripheral blood mononuclear cells (PBMCs), collected at new diagnosis, from a patient treated with antithyroid drugs. This chain joins TRBV5-1 and TRBJ2-3; D is uncertain. The CDR3 protein is CASSLGYAGVTDTQYF. CDR3 coding DNA: TGCGCCAGCAGCTTGGGTTACGCTGGGGTCACAGATACGCAGTATTTT.